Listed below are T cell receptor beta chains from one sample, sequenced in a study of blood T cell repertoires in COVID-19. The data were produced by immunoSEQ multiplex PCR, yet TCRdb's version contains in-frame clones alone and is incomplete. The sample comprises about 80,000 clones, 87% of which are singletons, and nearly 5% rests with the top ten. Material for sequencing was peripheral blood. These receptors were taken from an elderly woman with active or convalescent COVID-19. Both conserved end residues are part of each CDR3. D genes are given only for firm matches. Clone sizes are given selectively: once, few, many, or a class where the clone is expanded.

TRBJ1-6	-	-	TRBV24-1	CATSDFDRMGDSPLHF	TGTGCCACCAGTGATTTTGACAGGATGGGGGATTCACCCCTCCACTTT
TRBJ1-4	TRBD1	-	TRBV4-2	CASSQVTGTGVSHNEKLFF	TGTGCCAGCAGCCAAGTTACCGGGACAGGGGTTTCCCATAATGAAAAACTGTTTTTT
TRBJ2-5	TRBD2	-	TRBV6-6	CASTTGGGETQYF	TGTGCCAGCACTACGGGCGGGGGGGAGACCCAGTACTTC
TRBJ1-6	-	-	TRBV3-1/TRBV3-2	CASSQGSDSPLHF	TGTGCCAGCAGCCAAGGTTCCGATTCACCCCTCCACTTT
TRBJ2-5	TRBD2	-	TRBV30	CAWTFGWTSGLQETQYF	TGTGCCTGGACCTTCGGTTGGACTAGCGGGCTACAAGAGACCCAGTACTTC
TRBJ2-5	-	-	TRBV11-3	CASSIQGHQETQYF	TGTGCCAGCAGCATACAGGGTCACCAAGAGACCCAGTACTTC
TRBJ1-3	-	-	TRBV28	CASRRMSSGNTIYF	TGTGCCAGCAGGCGGATGAGCTCTGGAAACACCATATATTTT
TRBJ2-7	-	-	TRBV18	CASSPTGNEQYF	TGTGCCAGCTCACCAACAGGAAACGAGCAGTACTTC
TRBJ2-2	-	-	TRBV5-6	CASSSGLRGGELFF	TGTGCCAGCAGCTCCGGGTTAAGGGGCGGGGAGCTGTTTTTT
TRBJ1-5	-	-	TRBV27	CASSLSGQANQPQHF	TGTGCCAGCAGTTTAAGCGGGCAGGCTAATCAGCCCCAGCATTTT
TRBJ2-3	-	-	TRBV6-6	CASTLVRAGTDTQYF	TGTGCCAGCACGTTGGTGAGGGCAGGCACAGATACGCAGTATTTT
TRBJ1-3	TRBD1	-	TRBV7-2	CASSQQGTGNTIYF	TGTGCCAGCAGCCAACAGGGGACTGGAAACACCATATATTTT
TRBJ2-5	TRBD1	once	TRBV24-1	CATSDPGQGWGTQYF	TGTGCCACCAGTGACCCCGGACAGGGGTGGGGGACCCAGTACTTC
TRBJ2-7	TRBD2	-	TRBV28	CASSSLGLAGGSYEQYF	TGTGCCAGCAGTTCCTTGGGACTAGCGGGGGGCTCCTACGAGCAGTACTTC
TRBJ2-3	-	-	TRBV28	CASSLILVQGSSTDTQYF	TGTGCCAGCAGTTTAATCCTCGTACAGGGTTCTAGCACAGATACGCAGTATTTT
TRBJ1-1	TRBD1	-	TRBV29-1	CSVSTGMGTEAFF	TGCAGCGTTTCGACAGGGATGGGCACTGAAGCTTTCTTT
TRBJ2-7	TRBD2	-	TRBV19	CASSPAGGSYEQYF	TGTGCCAGTAGTCCAGCGGGAGGCTCCTACGAGCAGTACTTC
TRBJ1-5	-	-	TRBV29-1	CSVSPGGNQPQHF	TGCAGCGTTAGTCCCGGGGGCAATCAGCCCCAGCATTTT
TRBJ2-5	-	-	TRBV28	CASQGISETQYF	TGTGCCAGCCAGGGGATAAGCGAGACCCAGTACTTC
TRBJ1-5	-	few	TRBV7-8	CASSLAGPSPYQPQHF	TGTGCCAGCAGCTTGGCGGGACCCTCCCCCTATCAGCCCCAGCATTTT
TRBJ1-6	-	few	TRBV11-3	CASSFQANSPLHF	TGTGCCAGCAGCTTCCAGGCGAATTCACCCCTCCACTTT
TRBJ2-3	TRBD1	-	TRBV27	CASSLSGGANTQYF	TGTGCCAGCAGTTTATCAGGGGGCGCTAATACGCAGTATTTT
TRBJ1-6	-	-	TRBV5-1	CASSAAGRHNSPLHF	TGCGCCAGCAGCGCCGCGGGACGGCATAATTCACCCCTCCACTTT
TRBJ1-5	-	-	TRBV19	CASGSLGGGQPQHF	TGTGCCAGTGGCTCCTTAGGGGGGGGGCAGCCCCAGCATTTT
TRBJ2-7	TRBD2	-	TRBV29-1	CSVGTSGAREQYF	TGCAGCGTTGGGACTAGCGGGGCGCGGGAGCAGTACTTC
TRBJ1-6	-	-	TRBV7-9	CASSLNAISPLHF	TGTGCCAGCAGCTTAAACGCTATTTCACCCCTCCACTTT
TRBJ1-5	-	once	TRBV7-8	CASSRPGRRGPLHQPQHF	TGTGCCAGCAGCCGCCCCGGAAGGAGGGGCCCTCTCCATCAGCCCCAGCATTTT
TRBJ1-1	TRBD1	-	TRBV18	CASSPVTTGVGGTEAFF	TGTGCCAGCTCACCAGTAACGACAGGGGTAGGAGGCACTGAAGCTTTCTTT
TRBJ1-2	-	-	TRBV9	CASTQARGNYGYTF	TGTGCCAGCACCCAGGCCCGGGGGAACTATGGCTACACCTTC
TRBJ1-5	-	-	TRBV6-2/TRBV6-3	CASSYGRVGNQPQHF	TGTGCCAGCAGTTACGGCAGGGTGGGGAATCAGCCCCAGCATTTT
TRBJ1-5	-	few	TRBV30	CAWSWGGGGEPQHF	TGTGCCTGGAGTTGGGGTGGCGGGGGAGAGCCCCAGCATTTT
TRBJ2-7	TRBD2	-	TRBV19	CASSIWLAGSSYEQYF	TGTGCCAGTAGTATTTGGCTAGCGGGTTCTTCCTACGAGCAGTACTTC
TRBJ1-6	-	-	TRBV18	CASSPPGGSPLHF	TGTGCCAGCTCACCACCAGGGGGTTCACCCCTCCACTTT
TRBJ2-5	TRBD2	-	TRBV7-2	CASSLLGTLAAKETQYF	TGTGCCAGCAGCCTCTTAGGCACACTAGCGGCTAAAGAGACCCAGTACTTC
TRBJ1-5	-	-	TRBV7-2	CASSPDSSYSNQPQHF	TGTGCCAGCAGCCCCGACAGTTCCTATAGCAATCAGCCCCAGCATTTT
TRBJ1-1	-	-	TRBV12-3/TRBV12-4	CASIDVPAFF	TGTGCCAGCATAGATGTTCCGGCTTTCTTT
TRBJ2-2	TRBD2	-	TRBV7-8	CASSLTSPGELFF	TGTGCCAGCAGCTTGACTAGCCCCGGGGAGCTGTTTTTT
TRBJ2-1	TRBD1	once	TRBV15	CATSTRDRGSNEQFF	TGTGCCACCAGCACCCGGGACAGGGGATCCAATGAGCAGTTCTTC